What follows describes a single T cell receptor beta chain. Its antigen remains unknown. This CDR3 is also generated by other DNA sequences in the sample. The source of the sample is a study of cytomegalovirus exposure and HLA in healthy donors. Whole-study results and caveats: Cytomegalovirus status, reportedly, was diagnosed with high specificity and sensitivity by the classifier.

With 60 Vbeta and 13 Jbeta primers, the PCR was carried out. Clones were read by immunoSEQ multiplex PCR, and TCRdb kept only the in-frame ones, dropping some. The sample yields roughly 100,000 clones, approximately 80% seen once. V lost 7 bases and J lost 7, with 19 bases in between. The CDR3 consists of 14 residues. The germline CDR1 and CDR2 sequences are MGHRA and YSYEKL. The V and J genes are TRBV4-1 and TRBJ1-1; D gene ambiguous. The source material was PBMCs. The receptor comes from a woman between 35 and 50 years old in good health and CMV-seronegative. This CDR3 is CASKSEGSTREAFF. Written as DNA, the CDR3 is TGCGCCAGCAAAAGCGAAGGTTCCACTCGTGAAGCTTTCTTT.